These 12 T cell receptor beta chains were sequenced from one sample in a study of radiotherapy plus CTLA-4 blockade in lung cancer. Sequenced by immunoSEQ multiplex PCR; TCRdb stores in-frame clones only, minus some. The sample carries 95,000 to 150,000 clones, about 87% recorded once. The material was peripheral blood, obtained from a patient treated with radiotherapy plus ipilimumab. All receptors come from a human donor with non-small cell lung cancer that progressed on radiotherapy plus ipilimumab.

The J gene is TRBJ2-5, the V gene TRBV5-1; 9 nucleotides line up with TRBD2. CDR1 and CDR2 (germline): SGHRS, YFSETQ. The CDR3 totals 16 residues. The junction had 11 bases not matched to a gene; V was cut back by 4 bases and J by 4 bases. This CDR3 reads CASSHISGRGGETQYF. The CDR3, as DNA: TGCGCCAGCAGCCATATTAGCGGGAGAGGAGGAGAGACCCAGTACTTC.

Concerning this clone itself: Other DNA sequences within the sample encode an identical CDR3. The chain links TRBV5-1 to TRBJ1-1; perhaps TRBD1 as D (5 bases). V was shortened by 2 bases and J by 5 bases, with 13 bases between the two germline ends. This CDR3 contains 14 residues. Germline CDR1 reads SGHRS; CDR2 reads YFSETQ. The CDR3 is CASSLEQGRTEAFF. DNA for the CDR3: TGCGCCAGCAGCTTAGAGCAGGGCCGGACTGAAGCTTTCTTT.

This clone occurred once. The CDR3 DNA follows: TGTGCCAGCAGCTTCAGATCCAACTACGAGCAGTACTTC. Its protein is CASSFRSNYEQYF. V is TRBV11-3 and J is TRBJ2-7; D is unclear. This CDR3 comprises 13 residues. The germline gives CDR1 SGHNT, CDR2 YENEEA. Trimming left V 3 bases short and J 3 bases short, with 9 bases between.

The chain employs TRBV7-9 and TRBJ1-1; tentative D call: TRBD1 (5 bases). Germline V CDR1 and CDR2: SEHNR, FQNEAQ (reference sequence). This CDR3 spans 13 amino acids. V lost 2 bases and J 8 bases, leaving 12 bases between the germline ends. CDR3 nucleotides: TGTGCCAGCAGCTTAAGCCGGAGGGACGAAGCTTTCTTT. This codes for CASSLSRRDEAFF.

As for this clone: The junction departs from germline at one end; a sequencing error may be responsible. J is TRBJ2-1 and V is TRBV5-6; TRBD2 aligns across 8 bases. Germline CDR1 reads SGHDT; CDR2 reads YYEEEE. The CDR3 sequence is 16 residues long. CDR3 residues: CPSSSRTSRFYNEQFF. The CDR3 DNA is TGTCCCAGCAGCAGTCGGACTAGCAGATTTTACAATGAGCAGTTCTTC.

This rearrangement joins TRBV5-1 to TRBJ2-3; 8 bases fit TRBD2. The V gene end was trimmed by 1 base and the J gene end by 2 bases; junction bases not matched to a gene: 6. This CDR3 is 16 amino acids long. In germline, CDR1 is SGHRS, CDR2 YFSETQ. CDR3 sequence reads: CASSLSSGPHTDTQYF. The CDR3 DNA follows: TGCGCCAGCAGCTTGTCTAGCGGGCCCCACACAGATACGCAGTATTTT.

This rearrangement joins TRBV19 to TRBJ2-7; the D call may be TRBD1 or TRBD2 (7 bases each). Germline-derived CDR1 and CDR2 are LNHDA and SQIVND (reference sequence). The CDR3 loop spans 15 amino acids. Trimming took off 6 bases at V and 3 bases at J, with 18 bases between the two ends. The CDR3 nucleotides are TGTGCCAGTAGCCACCCAGGGGGGGGCTTCTACGAGCAGTACTTC. Translated, it gives CASSHPGGGFYEQYF.

CDR3 bases: TGTGCCAGCAGATCAGGGGGCACTGGGGCCAACGTCCTGACTTTC. Its protein product is CASRSGGTGANVLTF. The rearrangement uses TRBV27 and TRBJ2-6; 8 bases match TRBD1. The CDR3 has 15 amino acids. Trimming took 6 bases from V and 2 from J; bases not matched to a gene: 3. Germline CDR1 reads MNHEY; CDR2 reads SMNVEV (reference sequence).

The rearrangement links TRBV2 to TRBJ2-7, with a tentative D call TRBD1 (6 bases). The CDR3 is made up of 14 amino acids. Germline assignment: CDR1 SNHLY and CDR2 FYNNEI. The V end lost 8 bases, the J end lost 2 bases, and 16 bases lay between the germline ends. The CDR3 reads CASSRDTGAYEQYF. CDR3 DNA sequence: TGTGCCAGCTCCCGGGACACCGGGGCCTACGAGCAGTACTTC.

The chain joins TRBV25-1 to TRBJ2-5; no clear D. Germline values: CDR1 MGHDK, CDR2 SYGVNS. The CDR3 is made up of 12 amino acids. V gave up 1 base and J gave up 5 bases, with 5 bases separating them. The CDR3 DNA follows: TGTGCCAGCAGTGAATTGGGGGAGACCCAGTACTTC. It encodes CASSELGETQYF. Variable domain in full (rest from reference TRBV25-1 and TRBJ2-5): EADIYQTPRYLVIGTGKKITLECSQTMGHDKMYWYQQDPGMELHLIHYSYGVNSTEKGDLSSESTVSRIRTEHFPLTLESARPSHTSQYLCASSELGETQYFGPGTRLLVL.

The table lists this clone with a count of one. This rearrangement joins TRBV6-1 to TRBJ1-2, with D uncertain. The germline V gene encodes CDR1 MNHNS and CDR2 SASEGT. Trimming stripped 5 bases from V and 4 bases from J, with 17 bases between. The CDR3 contains 15 residues. CDR3 sequence: CASSPGLTGSYGYTF. CDR3 in DNA: TGTGCCAGCAGTCCCGGGCTTACGGGGAGCTATGGCTACACCTTC.

The chain recombines TRBV2 with TRBJ1-2; TRBD1 is a possible D gene (6 bases). Trimming left V 6 bases short and J 5 bases short, with 13 bases between. From germline, CDR1 is SNHLY and CDR2 FYNNEI. The CDR3 length is 13 residues. In nucleotides, the CDR3 is TGTGCCAGCAGGCTCAGGGGCGGGTATGGCTACACCTTC. As protein: CASRLRGGYGYTF. The complete variable domain, with remaining parts taken from reference TRBV2 and TRBJ1-2, reads EPEVTQTPSHQVTQMGQEVILRCVPISNHLYFYWYRQILGQKVEFLVSFYNNEISEKSEIFDDQFSVERPDGSNFTLKIRSTKLEDSAMYFCASRLRGGYGYTFGSGTRLTVV.